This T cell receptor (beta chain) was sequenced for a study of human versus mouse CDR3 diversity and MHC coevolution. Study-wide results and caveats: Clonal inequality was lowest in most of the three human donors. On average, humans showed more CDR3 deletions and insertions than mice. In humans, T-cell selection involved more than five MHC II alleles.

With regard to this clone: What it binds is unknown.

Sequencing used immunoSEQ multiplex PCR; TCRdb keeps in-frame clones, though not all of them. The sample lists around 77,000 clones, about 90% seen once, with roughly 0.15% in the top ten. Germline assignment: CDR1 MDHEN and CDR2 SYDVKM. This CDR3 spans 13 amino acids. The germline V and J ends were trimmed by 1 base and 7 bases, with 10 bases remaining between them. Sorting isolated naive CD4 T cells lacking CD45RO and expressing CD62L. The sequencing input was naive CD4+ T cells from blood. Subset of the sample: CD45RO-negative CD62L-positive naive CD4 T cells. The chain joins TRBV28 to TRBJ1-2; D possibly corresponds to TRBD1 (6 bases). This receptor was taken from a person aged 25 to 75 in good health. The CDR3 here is CASSLSTGFGYTF. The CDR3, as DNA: TGTGCCAGCAGTTTATCGACAGGCTTTGGCTACACCTTC.